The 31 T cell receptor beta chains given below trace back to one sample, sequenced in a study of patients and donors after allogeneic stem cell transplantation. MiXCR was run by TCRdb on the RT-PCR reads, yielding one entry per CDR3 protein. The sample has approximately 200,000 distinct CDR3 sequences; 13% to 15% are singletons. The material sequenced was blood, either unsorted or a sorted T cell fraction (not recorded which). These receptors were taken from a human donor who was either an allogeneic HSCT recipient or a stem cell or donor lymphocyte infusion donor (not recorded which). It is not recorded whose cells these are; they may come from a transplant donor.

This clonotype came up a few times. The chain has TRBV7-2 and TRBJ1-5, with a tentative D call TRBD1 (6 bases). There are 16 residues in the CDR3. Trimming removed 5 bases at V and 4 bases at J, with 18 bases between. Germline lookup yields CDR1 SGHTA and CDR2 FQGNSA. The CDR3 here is CASSPGIGGRNQPQHF. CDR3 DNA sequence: TGTGCCAGCAGCCCAGGGATCGGGGGGCGAAATCAGCCCCAGCATTTT.

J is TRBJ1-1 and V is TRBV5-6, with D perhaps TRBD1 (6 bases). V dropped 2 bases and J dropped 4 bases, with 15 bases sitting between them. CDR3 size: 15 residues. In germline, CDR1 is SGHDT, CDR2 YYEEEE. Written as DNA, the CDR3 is TGTGCCAGCAGCTTCTTAGGGGGGGACGGCACTGAAGCTTTCTTT. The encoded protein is CASSFLGGDGTEAFF.

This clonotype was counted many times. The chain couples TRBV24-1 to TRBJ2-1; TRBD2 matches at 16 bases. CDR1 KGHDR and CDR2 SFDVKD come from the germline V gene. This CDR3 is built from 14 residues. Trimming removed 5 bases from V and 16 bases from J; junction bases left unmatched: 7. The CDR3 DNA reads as TGTGCCACCAGTGCCCCCGGGACTAGCGGGAGGGTTTTCTTC. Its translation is CATSAPGTSGRVFF.

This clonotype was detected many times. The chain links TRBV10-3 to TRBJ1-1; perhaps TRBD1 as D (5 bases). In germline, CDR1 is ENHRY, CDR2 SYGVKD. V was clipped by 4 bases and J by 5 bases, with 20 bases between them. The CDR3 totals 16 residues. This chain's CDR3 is CAISAMDTTGRTEAFF. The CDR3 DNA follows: TGTGCCATCAGTGCAATGGACACCACGGGGAGGACTGAAGCTTTCTTT.

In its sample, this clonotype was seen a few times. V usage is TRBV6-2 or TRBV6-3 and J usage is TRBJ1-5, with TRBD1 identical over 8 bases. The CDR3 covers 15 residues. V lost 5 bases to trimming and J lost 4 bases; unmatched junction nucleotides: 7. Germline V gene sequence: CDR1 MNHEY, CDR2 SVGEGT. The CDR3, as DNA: TGTGCCAGCAGTGCGAAACAGGGGGTGAATCAGCCCCAGCATTTT. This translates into CASSAKQGVNQPQHF.

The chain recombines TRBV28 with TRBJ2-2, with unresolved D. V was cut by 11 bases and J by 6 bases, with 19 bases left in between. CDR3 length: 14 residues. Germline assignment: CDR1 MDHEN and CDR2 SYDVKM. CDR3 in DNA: TGTGCCTCAAAGGAGCACCATTCGGCCGGGGAGCTGTTTTTT. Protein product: CASKEHHSAGELFF.

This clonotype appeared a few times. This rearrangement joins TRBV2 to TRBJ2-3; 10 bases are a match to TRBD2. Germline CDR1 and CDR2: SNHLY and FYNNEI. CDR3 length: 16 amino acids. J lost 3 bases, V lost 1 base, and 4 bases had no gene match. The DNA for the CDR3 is TGTGCCAGCAGTGAAGACAGCGGGGGGGGGACAGATACGCAGTATTTT. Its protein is CASSEDSGGGTDTQYF.

CDR3 residues: CASSFSGHTNSYEQYF. As DNA, the CDR3 is TGTGCCAGCAGTTTCTCCGGACATACGAACTCCTACGAGCAGTACTTC. V usage is TRBV27 and J usage is TRBJ2-7; maybe TRBD1 (5 bases). Trimming stripped 3 bases from V and 0 bases from J, with 15 bases between. Germline assignment: CDR1 MNHEY and CDR2 SMNVEV (reference sequence). CDR3 length: 16 residues.

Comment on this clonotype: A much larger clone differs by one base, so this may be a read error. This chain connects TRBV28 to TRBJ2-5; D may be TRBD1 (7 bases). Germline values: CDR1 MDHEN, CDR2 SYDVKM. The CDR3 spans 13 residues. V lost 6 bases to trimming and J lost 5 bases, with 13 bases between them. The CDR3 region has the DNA TGTGCCAGCAGCCCCGCAGGGGGGGAGACCCAGTACTTC. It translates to CASSPAGGETQYF.

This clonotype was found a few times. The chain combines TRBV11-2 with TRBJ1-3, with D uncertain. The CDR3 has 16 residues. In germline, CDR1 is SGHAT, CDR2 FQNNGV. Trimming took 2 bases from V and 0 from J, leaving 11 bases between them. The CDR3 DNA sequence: TGTGCCAGCAGCTTATCCAGTACAGTCTCTGGAAACACCATATATTTT. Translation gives CASSLSSTVSGNTIYF.

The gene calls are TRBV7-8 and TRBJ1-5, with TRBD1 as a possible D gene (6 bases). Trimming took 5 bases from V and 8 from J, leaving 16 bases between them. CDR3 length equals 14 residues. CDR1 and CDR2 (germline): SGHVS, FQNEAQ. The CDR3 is CASSPRGPGEPQHF. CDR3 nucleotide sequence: TGTGCCAGCAGCCCCAGGGGCCCGGGTGAGCCCCAGCATTTT. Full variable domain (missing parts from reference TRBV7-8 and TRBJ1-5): GAGVSQSPRYKVAKRGQDVALRCDPISGHVSLFWYQQALGQGPEFLTYFQNEAQLDKSGLPSDRFFAERPEGSVSTLKIQRTQQEDSAVYLCASSPRGPGEPQHFGDGTRLSIL.

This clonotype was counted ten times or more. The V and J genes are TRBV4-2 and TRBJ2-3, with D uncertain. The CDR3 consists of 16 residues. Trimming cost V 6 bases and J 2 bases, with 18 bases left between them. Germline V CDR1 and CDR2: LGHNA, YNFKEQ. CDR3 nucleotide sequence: TGTGCCAGCAGAAGATCCCCCAGGTCCTACACAGATACGCAGTATTTT. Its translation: CASRRSPRSYTDTQYF.

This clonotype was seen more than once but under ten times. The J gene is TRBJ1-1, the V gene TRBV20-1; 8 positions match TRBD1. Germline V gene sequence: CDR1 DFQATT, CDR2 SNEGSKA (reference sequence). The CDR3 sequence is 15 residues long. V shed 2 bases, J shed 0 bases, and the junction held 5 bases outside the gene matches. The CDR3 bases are TGCAGTGCTAGAACCCGACAGGGGATGAACACTGAAGCTTTCTTT. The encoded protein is CSARTRQGMNTEAFF.

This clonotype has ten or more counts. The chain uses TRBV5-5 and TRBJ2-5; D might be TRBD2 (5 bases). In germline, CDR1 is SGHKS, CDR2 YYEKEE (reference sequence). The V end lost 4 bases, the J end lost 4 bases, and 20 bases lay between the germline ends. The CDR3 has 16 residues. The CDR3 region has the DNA TGTGCCAGCAGCATCAATCCGGGATCCTCAGGAGAGACCCAGTACTTC. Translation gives CASSINPGSSGETQYF.

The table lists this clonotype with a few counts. CDR3 DNA sequence: TGTGCCTGGAGTGAGTCTAGCGGGAGGCAAGAGACCCAGTACTTC. This translates into CAWSESSGRQETQYF. The rearrangement joins TRBV30 to TRBJ2-5; 11 bases align to TRBD2. The trim removed 1 base at V and 2 bases at J, leaving 3 bases unmatched. This CDR3 has 15 residues. CDR1 and CDR2 from the germline V gene are GTSNPN and SVGIG (reference sequence).

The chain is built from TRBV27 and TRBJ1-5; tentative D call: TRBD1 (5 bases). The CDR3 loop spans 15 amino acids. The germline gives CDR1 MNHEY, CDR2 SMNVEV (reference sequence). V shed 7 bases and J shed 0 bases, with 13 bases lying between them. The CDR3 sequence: CASTETDYSNQPQHF. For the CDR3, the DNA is TGTGCCAGCACCGAGACAGACTATAGCAATCAGCCCCAGCATTTT.

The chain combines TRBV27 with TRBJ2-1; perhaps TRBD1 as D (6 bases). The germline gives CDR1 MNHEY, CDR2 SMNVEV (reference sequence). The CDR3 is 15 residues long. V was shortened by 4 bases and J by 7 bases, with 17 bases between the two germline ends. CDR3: CASSSLLGARNEQFF. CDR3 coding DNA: TGTGCCAGCAGTTCCCTATTGGGGGCGCGTAATGAGCAGTTCTTC.

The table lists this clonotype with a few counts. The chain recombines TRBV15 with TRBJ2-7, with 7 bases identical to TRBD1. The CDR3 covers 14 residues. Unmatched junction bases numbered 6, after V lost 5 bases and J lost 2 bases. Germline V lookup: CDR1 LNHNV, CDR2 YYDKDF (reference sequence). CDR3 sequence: CATSVSGTAYEQYF. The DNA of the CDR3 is TGTGCCACCAGCGTATCCGGGACAGCCTACGAGCAGTACTTC.

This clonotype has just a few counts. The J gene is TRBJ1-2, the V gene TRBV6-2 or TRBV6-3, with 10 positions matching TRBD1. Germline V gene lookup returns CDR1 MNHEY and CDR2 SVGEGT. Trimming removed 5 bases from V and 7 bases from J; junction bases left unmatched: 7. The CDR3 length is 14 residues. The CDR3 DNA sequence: TGTGCCAGCAGTCGGGACAGGGGAGGAGGTGGCTACACCTTC. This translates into CASSRDRGGGGYTF.

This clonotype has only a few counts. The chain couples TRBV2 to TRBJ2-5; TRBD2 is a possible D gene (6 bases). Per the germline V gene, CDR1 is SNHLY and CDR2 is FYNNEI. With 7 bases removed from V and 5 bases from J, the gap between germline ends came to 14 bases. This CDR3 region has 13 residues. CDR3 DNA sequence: TGTGCCAGCACCCCTTTTGGGAGGGAGACCCAGTACTTC. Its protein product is CASTPFGRETQYF.

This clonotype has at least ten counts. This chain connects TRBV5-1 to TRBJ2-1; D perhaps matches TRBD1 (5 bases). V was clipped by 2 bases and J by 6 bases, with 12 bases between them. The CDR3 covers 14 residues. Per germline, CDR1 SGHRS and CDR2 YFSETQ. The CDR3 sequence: CASSFGRVGNEQFF. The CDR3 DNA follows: TGCGCCAGCAGCTTCGGCAGGGTGGGCAATGAGCAGTTCTTC.

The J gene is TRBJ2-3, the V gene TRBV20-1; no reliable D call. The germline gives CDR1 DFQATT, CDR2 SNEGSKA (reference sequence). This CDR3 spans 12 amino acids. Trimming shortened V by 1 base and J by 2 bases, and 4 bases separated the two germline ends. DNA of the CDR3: TGCAGTGCTAGAGGGTTCACAGATACGCAGTATTTT. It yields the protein CSARGFTDTQYF.

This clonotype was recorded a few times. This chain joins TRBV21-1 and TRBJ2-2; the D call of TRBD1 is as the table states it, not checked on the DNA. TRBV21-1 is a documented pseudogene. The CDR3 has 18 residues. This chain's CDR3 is CASSGRTGCVGCTGELFF. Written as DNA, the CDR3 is TGTGCCAGCAGCGGCCGGACAGGGTGTGTTGGGTGCACCGGGGAGCTGTTTTTT.

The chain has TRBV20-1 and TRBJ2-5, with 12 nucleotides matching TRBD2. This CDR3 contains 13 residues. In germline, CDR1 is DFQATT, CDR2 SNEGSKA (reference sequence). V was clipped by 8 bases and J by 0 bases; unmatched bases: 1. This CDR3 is CSLAGGYQETQYF. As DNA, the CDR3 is TGCAGTCTAGCGGGGGGGTACCAAGAGACCCAGTACTTC.

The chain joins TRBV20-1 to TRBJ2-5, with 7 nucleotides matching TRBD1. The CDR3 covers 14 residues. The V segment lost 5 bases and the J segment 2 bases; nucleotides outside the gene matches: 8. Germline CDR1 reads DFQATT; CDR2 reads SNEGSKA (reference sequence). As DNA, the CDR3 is TGCAGTGCTCTCGATTCAGGGGGACAAGAGACCCAGTACTTC. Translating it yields CSALDSGGQETQYF.

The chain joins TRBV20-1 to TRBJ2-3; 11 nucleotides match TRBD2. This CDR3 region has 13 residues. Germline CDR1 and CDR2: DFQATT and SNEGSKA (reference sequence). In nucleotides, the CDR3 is TGCAGACCTAGCGGGGGGTCAGAAGATACGCAGTATTTT. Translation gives CRPSGGSEDTQYF.

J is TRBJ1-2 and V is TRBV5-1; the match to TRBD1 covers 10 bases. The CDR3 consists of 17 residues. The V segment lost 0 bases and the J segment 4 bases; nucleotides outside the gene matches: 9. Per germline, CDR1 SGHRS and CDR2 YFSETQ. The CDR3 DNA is TGCGCCAGCAGCTTGGGACAGGGGGCTTTTCGCGGCTATGGCTACACCTTC. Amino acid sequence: CASSLGQGAFRGYGYTF.

DNA for the CDR3: TGTGCCAGCAGTGAAGCGCTTGGGCAGGGGAAAGCCAAAAACATTCAGTACTTC. Its translation: CASSEALGQGKAKNIQYF. The chain uses TRBV2 and TRBJ2-4; a possible D gene is TRBD1 (6 bases). The CDR3 runs 18 residues. Germline CDR1 SNHLY, CDR2 FYNNEI. Trimming removed 0 bases from V and 0 bases from J, with 15 bases in between. The full variable domain, in which reference TRBV2 and TRBJ2-4 provide the parts outside the CDR3, is EPEVTQTPSHQVTQMGQEVILRCVPISNHLYFYWYRQILGQKVEFLVSFYNNEISEKSEIFDDQFSVERPDGSNFTLKIRSTKLEDSAMYFCASSEALGQGKAKNIQYFGAGTRLSVL.

The CDR3 coding sequence is TGCAGTGCTAGACAGTCGAACACCGGGGAGCTGTTTTTT. This gives the protein CSARQSNTGELFF. The rearrangement links TRBV20-1 to TRBJ2-2; D is undetermined. The CDR3 extends over 13 amino acids. Germline values: CDR1 DFQATT, CDR2 SNEGSKA (reference sequence). With 2 bases removed from V and 0 bases from J, the gap between germline ends came to 4 bases.

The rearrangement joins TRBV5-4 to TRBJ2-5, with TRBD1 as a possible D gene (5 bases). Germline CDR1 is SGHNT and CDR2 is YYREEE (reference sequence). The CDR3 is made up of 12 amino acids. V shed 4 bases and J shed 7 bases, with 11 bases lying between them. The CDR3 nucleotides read TGTGCCAGCAGCACAGGACCGACGACCCAGTACTTC. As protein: CASSTGPTTQYF.

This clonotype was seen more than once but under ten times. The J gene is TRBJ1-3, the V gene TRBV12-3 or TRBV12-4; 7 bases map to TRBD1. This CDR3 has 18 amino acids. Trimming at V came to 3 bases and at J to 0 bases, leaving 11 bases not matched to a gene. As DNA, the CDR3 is TGTGCCAGCAGTTTTGGAGGGGGCATTGCCACCTCTGGAAACACCATATATTTT. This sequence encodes CASSFGGGIATSGNTIYF.